Included here is one T cell receptor (beta chain) sequence, with context. The sample is drawn from a study of blood T cell repertoires in COVID-19. As for the study in general: T cells, B-cell-depleted T cells, or PBMCs provided the cDNA or gDNA that served as material.

Germline V gives CDR1 SEHNR, CDR2 FQNEAQ (reference sequence). The CDR3 is 16 residues long. J was trimmed by 5 bases and V by 5 bases; bases with no gene match: 10. Per the study methods: Quantification of nucleated cells was approximated via reference gene primer amplification. TCRdb's copy holds only in-frame clones and misses some; the assay was immunoSEQ multiplex PCR. From that table come the V and J calls and clone size; the DNA was used to work out D and trimming. The repertoire includes some 370,000 clones, around 83% of them detected once, and 5.1% sits in the top ten. Participant ages covered about 18 to 100 years across some 25 US areas. Clinical history reported by participants formed the basis on which cohorts were assigned.

The receptor comes from a woman aged 50 to 65 who had recovered from COVID-19. Material: PBMCs or T cells enriched from blood (not recorded which). The rearrangement uses TRBV7-9 and TRBJ2-2; 8 bases are a match to TRBD2. The CDR3: CASSLYSRGDTGELFF. The CDR3 DNA reads TGTGCCAGCAGCCTGTACTCGCGGGGGGATACCGGGGAGCTGTTTTTT.